The next 30 T cell receptor beta chains were all read from a single sample in a study of blood T cell repertoires in COVID-19. TCRdb's copy holds only in-frame clones and misses some; the assay was immunoSEQ multiplex PCR. The profile shows roughly 500,000 clones, approximately 92% of them singletons. Source material: peripheral blood. The receptors were gathered from a man between 18 and 35 years old with COVID-19, enrolled during active disease.

DNA of the CDR3: TGCGCCAGCAGCCAAGACAGGGGGATTGGTCCCCAGCATTTT. It codes for CASSQDRGIGPQHF. This chain joins TRBV4-1 and TRBJ1-5, with 7 bases lining up with TRBD1. Trimming cost V 0 bases and J 10 bases; bases outside gene matches: 6. Germline V gives CDR1 MGHRA, CDR2 YSYEKL. The CDR3 is 14 amino acids.

The CDR3 sequence: CASSHRTGTAEQYF. The CDR3 DNA follows: TGTGCCAGCAGCCACCGGACAGGGACTGCCGAGCAGTACTTC. The genes are TRBV5-6 and TRBJ2-7; 8 bases match TRBD1. J gave up 6 bases and V 4 bases, and 9 bases lay outside the gene matches. There are 14 residues in the CDR3. The germline V gene has CDR1 SGHDT and CDR2 YYEEEE.

This chain connects TRBV2 to TRBJ2-5; D possibly corresponds to TRBD1 (7 bases). Trimming took off 8 bases at V and 1 base at J, with 11 bases between the two ends. CDR1 and CDR2 from the germline V gene are SNHLY and FYNNEI. The CDR3 consists of 13 residues. CDR3 nucleotides: TGTGCCAGCGGAGGGACAGCCCAAGAGACCCAGTACTTC. Protein product: CASGGTAQETQYF.

This clone has only one observation. This chain connects TRBV4-1 to TRBJ2-7; D ambiguous. CDR3 length equals 16 residues. Germline values: CDR1 MGHRA, CDR2 YSYEKL. The V end lost 3 bases, the J end lost 1 base, and 16 bases lay between the germline ends. The CDR3 region has the DNA TGCGCCAGCAGCCAGACCTTTGACACTGGATCCTACGAGCAGTACTTC. This translates into CASSQTFDTGSYEQYF.

The chain uses TRBV4-1 and TRBJ1-1, with 9 positions matching TRBD1. The CDR3 runs 18 residues. The germline gives CDR1 MGHRA, CDR2 YSYEKL. Unmatched junction bases numbered 9, after V lost 0 bases and J lost 1 base. In DNA, the CDR3 is TGCGCCAGCAGCCAAGACCCGGACAGGGGTGTTGGGAACACTGAAGCTTTCTTT. Residues: CASSQDPDRGVGNTEAFF.

This clone occurred once. The CDR3 nucleotides are TGTGCCAGCAGTTCGCGGGGGAGTTACTATGGCTACACCTTC. As protein: CASSSRGSYYGYTF. The rearrangement joins TRBV27 to TRBJ1-2; possibly TRBD1 for D (5 bases). The CDR3 has 14 residues. From germline, CDR1 is MNHEY and CDR2 SMNVEV (reference sequence). Trimming removed 4 bases from V and 3 bases from J, with 12 bases in between.

The chain combines TRBV11-3 with TRBJ2-7, with a tentative D call TRBD2 (6 bases). Germline CDR1 is SGHNT and CDR2 is YENEEA. The CDR3 contains 15 residues. With 4 bases removed from V and 4 bases from J, the gap between germline ends came to 17 bases. The CDR3 sequence is CASSSPGLAPYEQYF. The CDR3 nucleotides read TGTGCCAGCAGCTCCCCCGGGCTAGCGCCTTACGAGCAGTACTTC.

The chain carries TRBV15 and TRBJ1-2, with 7 bases lining up with TRBD1. J was trimmed by 3 bases and V by 5 bases; bases with no gene match: 9. CDR3 length: 15 amino acids. Germline lookup yields CDR1 LNHNV and CDR2 YYDKDF (reference sequence). This CDR3 reads CATSPELGTDYGYTF. In DNA form, the CDR3 reads TGTGCCACCAGCCCTGAGTTGGGGACAGACTATGGCTACACCTTC.

The gene calls are TRBV19 and TRBJ2-5; perhaps TRBD2 as D (6 bases). Between the trimmed V and J ends, which lost 7 bases and 1 base, there was a span of 19 bases. The CDR3 is 16 residues long. Germline lookup yields CDR1 LNHDA and CDR2 SQIVND (reference sequence). CDR3: CASKDYGRERQETQYF. The CDR3 nucleotides read TGTGCCAGTAAGGACTACGGACGGGAGCGCCAAGAGACCCAGTACTTC.

The gene calls are TRBV3-1 (or the pseudogene TRBV3-2) and TRBJ2-2; D call uncertain. Trimming took 2 bases from V and 7 from J, leaving 8 bases between them. The CDR3 length is 13 residues. The germline CDR1 and CDR2 sequences are LGHDT and YNNKEL (reference sequence). CDR3 bases: TGTGCCAGCAGCCAACTATCCGGCGGGGAGCTGTTTTTT. This encodes CASSQLSGGELFF.

The chain uses TRBV18 and TRBJ1-2; D uncertain. Trimming removed 0 bases from V and 4 bases from J, with 6 bases in between. Per the germline V gene, CDR1 is KGHSH and CDR2 is LQKENI. The CDR3 has 13 residues. CDR3 residues: CASSPPFGYGYTF. The CDR3 DNA is TGTGCCAGCTCACCACCCTTCGGCTATGGCTACACCTTC.

The chain joins TRBV27 to TRBJ2-5; 8 bases map to TRBD2. Germline V gives CDR1 MNHEY, CDR2 SMNVEV (reference sequence). Losses at the gene ends were 2 bases for V and 5 bases for J; bases not matched to a gene: 7. There are 15 residues in the CDR3. CDR3: CASSLAGGFPETQYF. For the CDR3, the DNA is TGTGCCAGCAGTTTAGCGGGGGGTTTTCCTGAGACCCAGTACTTC.

This chain joins TRBV29-1 and TRBJ2-1, with no clear D. In germline, CDR1 is SQVTM, CDR2 ANQGSEA. The CDR3 is made up of 14 amino acids. V shed 7 bases and J shed 0 bases, with 13 bases lying between them. The CDR3 sequence is CSAEGGSSYNEQFF. The CDR3 DNA reads TGCAGCGCCGAAGGCGGCAGCTCCTACAATGAGCAGTTCTTC.

V gene TRBV7-9 combines with J gene TRBJ1-2; 7 bases map to TRBD1. The CDR3 contains 15 residues. The junction had 13 bases not matched to a gene; V was cut back by 5 bases and J by 7 bases. Germline V gene data show CDR1 as SEHNR and CDR2 as FQNEAQ (reference sequence). CDR3 nucleotides: TGTGCCAGCAGCAACAGACAGGGTAATTCGGGTGGCTACACCTTC. Amino acids: CASSNRQGNSGGYTF.

The chain joins TRBV5-4 to TRBJ2-1; TRBD2 is a possible D gene (5 bases). Trimming cost V 3 bases and J 4 bases, with 11 bases left between them. The V gene's germline CDR1 is SGHNT and CDR2 YYREEE (reference sequence). This CDR3 contains 14 residues. CDR3 nucleotides: TGTGCCAGCAGCTCTGGACTGTCGTACAATGAGCAGTTCTTC. Amino acids: CASSSGLSYNEQFF.

The V call is TRBV7-2, the J call TRBJ2-1, with 10 bases fitting TRBD2. V lost 5 bases, J lost 10 bases, and 11 bases stayed unmatched. Germline V gives CDR1 SGHTA, CDR2 FQGNSA. The CDR3 spans 15 residues. The CDR3 spells CASSAGLAETREQFF. CDR3 sequence (DNA): TGTGCCAGCAGCGCTGGACTAGCGGAGACCCGGGAGCAGTTCTTC.

The rearrangement joins TRBV18 to TRBJ1-5, with D hard to call. Looked up from germline, CDR1 is KGHSH and CDR2 is LQKENI. Deletions cut 3 bases from V and 6 bases from J, with 9 bases between. The CDR3 totals 13 residues. This chain's CDR3 is CASSPEGRQPQHF. CDR3 bases: TGTGCCAGCTCACCCGAGGGCCGTCAGCCCCAGCATTTT. Based on the CDR3 plus reference TRBV18 and TRBJ1-5, the full variable domain is NAGVMQNPRHLVRRRGQEARLRCSPMKGHSHVYWYRQLPEEGLKFMVYLQKENIIDESGMPKERFSAEFPKEGPSILRIQQVVRGDSAAYFCASSPEGRQPQHFGDGTRLSIL.

The V call is TRBV6-4, the J call TRBJ1-2, with TRBD1 as a possible D gene (6 bases). V was clipped by 2 bases and J by 7 bases, with 14 bases between them. The CDR3 is 14 residues long. Per germline, CDR1 MRHNA and CDR2 SNTAGT. The CDR3 nucleotides are TGTGCCAGCAGTGACGAAGGCAGGACAGCTGGCTACACCTTC. It yields the protein CASSDEGRTAGYTF.

Only a few counts were recorded for this clone. This chain links TRBV30 with TRBJ1-3; D is unclear. Trimming removed 3 bases at V and 0 bases at J, with 9 bases between. Germline V gene lookup returns CDR1 GTSNPN and CDR2 SVGIG (reference sequence). The CDR3 totals 14 residues. CDR3 residues: CAWSPNRSGNTIYF. For the CDR3, the DNA is TGTGCCTGGAGCCCTAACCGCTCTGGAAACACCATATATTTT.

The chain carries TRBV19 and TRBJ2-2; 7 bases fit TRBD2. The germline V gene encodes CDR1 LNHDA and CDR2 SQIVND (reference sequence). The CDR3 extends over 15 amino acids. V gave up 5 bases and J gave up 8 bases; unmatched junction bases: 11. The CDR3 region is CASSFRREKSGELFF. The CDR3, as DNA: TGTGCCAGTAGTTTTAGGCGGGAGAAGTCTGGGGAGCTGTTTTTT.

This clone came up once. The V and J genes are TRBV19 and TRBJ1-3; no clear D gene. The V end lost 7 bases, the J end lost 2 bases, and 21 bases lay between the germline ends. The CDR3 contains 17 residues. The germline CDR1 and CDR2 sequences are LNHDA and SQIVND (reference sequence). The CDR3 region has the DNA TGTGCCAGTACCCCATGGGGAGGGAACCAAGCTGGAAACACCATATATTTT. Its protein product is CASTPWGGNQAGNTIYF.

The chain carries TRBV5-1 and TRBJ2-1; 10 positions agree with TRBD2. This CDR3 region has 17 residues. Germline trimming cut 1 base from V and 0 bases from J; bases unmatched to any gene: 4. Per germline, CDR1 SGHRS and CDR2 YFSETQ. The CDR3: CASSLRASGSSYNEQFF. The CDR3 nucleotides are TGCGCCAGCAGCTTGCGGGCTAGCGGGAGCTCCTACAATGAGCAGTTCTTC.

The chain combines TRBV25-1 with TRBJ1-2; D perhaps matches TRBD1 (6 bases). This CDR3 contains 11 residues. Germline loops: CDR1 MGHDK, CDR2 SYGVNS. Deletions cut 7 bases from V and 8 bases from J, with 11 bases between. The CDR3 DNA follows: TGTGCCAGCACCAAGGGGGTCGGCTACACCTTC. Protein sequence: CASTKGVGYTF.

This clone was counted between two and nine times. The CDR3 reads CASGGHYGNTIYF. CDR3 nucleotide sequence: TGTGCCAGCGGAGGGCATTATGGAAACACCATATATTTT. The rearrangement joins TRBV7-9 to TRBJ1-3, with unresolved D. The CDR3 spans 13 residues. Germline V gene sequence: CDR1 SEHNR, CDR2 FQNEAQ (reference sequence). Trimming stripped 8 bases from V and 3 bases from J, with 11 bases between.

The rearrangement joins TRBV6-4 to TRBJ2-1; 10 positions agree with TRBD2. The germline V gene encodes CDR1 MRHNA and CDR2 SNTAGT. This CDR3 spans 16 amino acids. With 4 bases clipped from V and 6 bases from J, the junction kept 9 bases outside the gene matches. CDR3 DNA sequence: TGTGCCAGCAGTGCTAGCGGGAGAGGTTGGCCCAATGAGCAGTTCTTC. Protein: CASSASGRGWPNEQFF.

In this sample, this clone turned up once. The chain carries TRBV6-6 and TRBJ2-7, with 7 bases aligning to TRBD1. The ends lost 0 bases at V and 3 bases at J; junction bases unmatched: 2. Germline CDR1 is MNHNY and CDR2 is SVGAGI (reference sequence). This CDR3 has 14 residues. CDR3 residues: CASSYSRDSYEQYF. The CDR3 DNA sequence: TGTGCCAGCAGTTACTCCCGGGACAGCTACGAGCAGTACTTC.

The V gene is TRBV5-1, the J gene TRBJ1-2; D gene ambiguous. The germline V gene encodes CDR1 SGHRS and CDR2 YFSETQ. This CDR3 is built from 12 residues. V was pared by 2 bases and J by 6 bases, with 8 bases between. The CDR3 region has the DNA TGCGCCAGCAGCTTTGGTGTAGATGGCTACACCTTC. Translation gives CASSFGVDGYTF.

This rearrangement joins TRBV6-6 to TRBJ1-2; no reliable D call. Trimming removed 5 bases at V and 4 bases at J, with 17 bases between. The germline V gene has CDR1 MNHNY and CDR2 SVGAGI (reference sequence). The CDR3 sequence is 15 residues long. CDR3: CASSQQNTVPYGYTF. The CDR3 region has the DNA TGTGCCAGCAGTCAACAAAACACAGTGCCCTATGGCTACACCTTC.

This clone has a handful of counts. V gene TRBV6-2 or TRBV6-3 combines with J gene TRBJ2-7, with unresolved D. Per germline, CDR1 MNHEY and CDR2 SVGEGT. The germline V and J ends were trimmed by 5 bases and 0 bases, with 8 bases remaining between them. The CDR3 is 13 amino acids. The CDR3: CASSRGYSYEQYF. For the CDR3, the DNA is TGTGCCAGCAGTAGAGGCTACTCCTACGAGCAGTACTTC.

This chain links TRBV13 with TRBJ1-2; D is ambiguous. The CDR3 spans 16 residues. Germline V gives CDR1 PRHDT, CDR2 FYEKMQ (reference sequence). V dropped 6 bases and J dropped 6 bases, with 23 bases sitting between them. CDR3 DNA: TGTGCCAGCAGTCGGCGTCCAGAGGCGGGTAGGAATGGCTACACCTTC. It is translated as CASSRRPEAGRNGYTF. Drawing the rest from reference TRBV13 and TRBJ1-2, the complete variable domain is AAGVIQSPRHLIKEKRETATLKCYPIPRHDTVYWYQQGPGQDPQFLISFYEKMQSDKGSIPDRFSAQQFSDYHSELNMSSLELGDSALYFCASSRRPEAGRNGYTFGSGTRLTVV.